This passage covers 29 T cell receptor beta chains from one sample sequenced in a study of graft-versus-host responses after intestinal transplantation. These TCRs' antigens remain unknown. The table came from immunoSEQ multiplex PCR; TCRdb's copy has only in-frame clones and leaves some out. The data show around 49,000 clones, about 89% seen once. The material sequenced was unstimulated CD4+ T cells sorted from spleen or lymph node cells, taken before transplant. The receptors were gathered from a human donor who was the organ donor for an intestinal transplant.

This chain links TRBV7-2 with TRBJ2-5; the match to TRBD1 covers 7 bases. The J segment lost 4 bases and the V segment lost 5 bases, leaving 16 bases of the junction unmatched. Germline values: CDR1 SGHTA, CDR2 FQGNSA. The CDR3 contains 17 residues. This chain's CDR3 is CASSRFSGTAKVETQYF. Written as DNA, the CDR3 is TGTGCCAGCAGCCGTTTCTCGGGGACAGCGAAGGTAGAGACCCAGTACTTC.

The V call is TRBV28, the J call TRBJ2-7; TRBD2 aligns across 7 bases. Germline V CDR1 and CDR2: MDHEN, SYDVKM. This CDR3 is 13 amino acids long. V lost 11 bases and J lost 3; bases outside the gene matches: 10. As DNA, the CDR3 is TGTGCCGGGGGGGTAGACATCCGCTACGAGCAGTACTTC. Protein sequence: CAGGVDIRYEQYF.

In its sample, this clone was seen once. The chain couples TRBV21-1 to TRBJ2-1; TRBD2, as called in the table, went unchecked against the DNA. TRBV21-1 is labeled a pseudogene. CDR3 size: 16 residues. The CDR3 loop reads CASCPIPGLPYNEQFF. In DNA, the CDR3 is TGTGCCAGCTGCCCTATTCCGGGACTCCCCTACAATGAGCAGTTCTTC.

V gene TRBV21-1 combines with J gene TRBJ1-5. TRBV21-1 has pseudogene status. The CDR3 loop spans 13 amino acids. CDR3 DNA: TGTGCCAGCAAGCGAGGGGGGGTATTGTCCCAGCATTTT. It translates to CASKRGGVLSQHF.

This chain links TRBV9 with TRBJ1-1; 7 nucleotides match TRBD1. The J segment lost 6 bases and the V segment lost 3 bases, leaving 8 bases of the junction unmatched. The CDR3 loop spans 14 amino acids. Germline CDR1 and CDR2: SGDLS and YYNGEE. CDR3 in DNA: TGTGCCAGCAGCGGTACAGGGGCAGGGGCTGAAGCTTTCTTT. Translating it yields CASSGTGAGAEAFF.

Comments on this clone: Other DNA sequences in the same sample also yield this CDR3. The J gene is TRBJ1-3, the V gene TRBV4-1; 8 bases are a match to TRBD1. The CDR3 is made up of 15 amino acids. The V gene's germline CDR1 is MGHRA and CDR2 YSYEKL. V was clipped by 3 bases and J by 2 bases; unmatched bases: 3. DNA for the CDR3: TGCGCCAGCAGCCACCCGGACAGGGCTGGAAACACCATATATTTT. Translation gives CASSHPDRAGNTIYF.

This chain connects TRBV6-1 to TRBJ1-2; 7 positions match TRBD1. The length of the CDR3 is 14 residues. Germline V gives CDR1 MNHNS, CDR2 SASEGT. After removal of 6 bases from V and 0 bases from J, the junction contained 4 bases not matched to a gene. This CDR3 is CASSAGGPNYGYTF. CDR3 in DNA: TGTGCCAGCAGCGCAGGGGGTCCTAACTATGGCTACACCTTC.

This sequence joins TRBV28 and TRBJ2-7, with a weak D call TRBD2 (6 bases). Germline loops: CDR1 MDHEN, CDR2 SYDVKM. This CDR3 region has 13 residues. The ends were cut back, 2 bases at V and 3 bases at J, with 8 bases in the middle. This CDR3 reads CASSLAGFYEQYF. DNA of the CDR3: TGTGCCAGCAGTTTAGCGGGATTCTACGAGCAGTACTTC.

V usage is TRBV27 and J usage is TRBJ2-7; possibly TRBD2 for D (6 bases). The germline V and J ends were trimmed by 3 bases and 5 bases, with 11 bases remaining between them. This CDR3 contains 13 residues. Germline CDR1 and CDR2: MNHEY and SMNVEV (reference sequence). The CDR3 spells CASSFWGENEQYF. CDR3 nucleotides: TGTGCCAGCAGTTTCTGGGGGGAAAACGAGCAGTACTTC.

This chain uses TRBV6-4 with TRBJ2-1; D is possibly TRBD2 (5 bases). V was shortened by 5 bases and J by 0 bases, with 5 bases between the two germline ends. The CDR3 totals 13 residues. The germline gives CDR1 MRHNA, CDR2 SNTAGT. The CDR3 spells CASSSGSYNEQFF. For the CDR3, the DNA is TGTGCCAGCAGTAGCGGCTCCTACAATGAGCAGTTCTTC.

The chain is built from TRBV6-5 and TRBJ1-2, with 10 bases lining up with TRBD1. Germline trimming cut 7 bases from V and 4 bases from J; bases unmatched to any gene: 6. The germline gives CDR1 MNHEY, CDR2 SVGAGI. This CDR3 comprises 14 residues. The CDR3, as DNA: TGTGCCAGCACCAGACAGGGGGCGGCCTATGGCTACACCTTC. It is translated as CASTRQGAAYGYTF.

The chain joins TRBV19 to TRBJ2-5; 10 nucleotides align to TRBD1. The DNA matches TRBJ2-7 better at its end, which makes the J call doubtful. The CDR3 loop spans 14 amino acids. From germline, CDR1 is LNHDA and CDR2 SQIVND (reference sequence). CDR3 sequence reads: CASSRRTGGHEQYF. For the CDR3, the DNA is TGTGCCAGTAGTCGACGGACAGGGGGTCACGAGCAGTACTTC.

The chain joins TRBV30 to TRBJ2-5; TRBD2 aligns across 11 bases. Near its end, the DNA agrees better with TRBJ2-7, so the J call may be wrong. The CDR3 length is 15 residues. CDR1 is GTSNPN, CDR2 SVGIG, per germline (reference sequence). CDR3 sequence: CAWSITSGGTYEQYF. CDR3 DNA: TGTGCCTGGAGTATTACTAGCGGGGGCACCTACGAGCAGTACTTC.

The J gene is TRBJ1-2, the V gene TRBV5-1, with 9 bases matching TRBD1. The CDR3 has 16 residues. With V trimmed by 4 bases and J by 5 bases, 12 bases remained unmatched. Germline CDR1 reads SGHRS; CDR2 reads YFSETQ. In DNA form, the CDR3 reads TGCGCCAGCAGCGCCTCACAGGGGGCGGGTATTTATGGCTACACCTTC. Amino acid sequence: CASSASQGAGIYGYTF.

The chain uses TRBV19 and TRBJ1-2; TRBD1 aligns across 8 bases. Germline-derived CDR1 and CDR2 are LNHDA and SQIVND (reference sequence). The CDR3 runs to 15 residues. V lost 7 bases, J lost 0 bases, and 7 bases stayed unmatched. The CDR3 here is CASTPLGQANYGYTF. Here the CDR3 DNA reads TGTGCCAGTACCCCGTTGGGACAGGCTAACTATGGCTACACCTTC.

V usage is TRBV25-1 and J usage is TRBJ1-4; a weak D match, TRBD1 (5 bases). The CDR3 is 14 residues long. CDR1 and CDR2 from the germline V gene are MGHDK and SYGVNS. Trimming removed 7 bases from V and 5 bases from J, with 14 bases in between. The CDR3 coding sequence is TGTGCCAGCACTGCCCAGGGAAACAATGAAAAACTGTTTTTT. Protein sequence: CASTAQGNNEKLFF.

The V call is TRBV28, the J call TRBJ1-5; 8 bases map to TRBD1. V shed 2 bases, J shed 4 bases, and the junction held 4 bases outside the gene matches. From germline, CDR1 is MDHEN and CDR2 SYDVKM. The CDR3 has 15 residues. DNA for the CDR3: TGTGCCAGCAGTTTACTGGACAGGGTTAATCAGCCCCAGCATTTT. This translates into CASSLLDRVNQPQHF.

The chain links TRBV29-1 to TRBJ2-2; TRBD1 agrees at 8 bases. V gave up 1 base and J gave up 6 bases; unmatched junction bases: 4. The CDR3 is made up of 14 amino acids. Germline V gene lookup returns CDR1 SQVTM and CDR2 ANQGSEA. The CDR3 region is CSVEGGTGPGELFF. In DNA, the CDR3 is TGCAGCGTTGAAGGCGGGACAGGTCCCGGGGAGCTGTTTTTT.

The rearrangement joins TRBV5-1 to TRBJ2-5; 7 bases fit TRBD2. Trimming took 4 bases from V and 5 from J; bases not matched to a gene: 11. Germline assignment: CDR1 SGHRS and CDR2 YFSETQ. This CDR3 has 15 residues. The DNA of the CDR3 is TGCGCCAGCAGCCCCACTAGCGCGAGTGTGGAGACCCAGTACTTC. It yields the protein CASSPTSASVETQYF.

The CDR3 protein is CASSLGSPLGEVFF. The CDR3 bases are TGTGCCAGCAGCTTAGGGTCCCCTCTGGGGGAGGTGTTCTTC. The chain joins TRBV7-9 to TRBJ2-1, with D possibly being TRBD2 (6 bases). Per germline, CDR1 SEHNR and CDR2 FQNEAQ (reference sequence). Trimming cost V 1 base and J 15 bases, with 19 bases left between them. The CDR3 consists of 14 residues.

The chain has TRBV5-6 and TRBJ2-7; D is unclear. Trimming cost V 3 bases and J 6 bases, with 7 bases left between them. CDR3 length equals 11 residues. Germline V gene data show CDR1 as SGHDT and CDR2 as YYEEEE. The CDR3 bases are TGTGCCAGCAGCTGGAGAGGCGAGCAGTACTTC. Translating gives CASSWRGEQYF.

This sequence joins TRBV14 and TRBJ2-5, with D maybe TRBD2 (5 bases). Germline loops: CDR1 SGHDN, CDR2 FVKESK. V was clipped by 1 base and J by 5 bases, with 14 bases between them. The CDR3 sequence is 15 residues long. As DNA, the CDR3 is TGTGCCAGCAGCCAAGCGGGAAGGGCTTGGGAGACCCAGTACTTC. Its protein is CASSQAGRAWETQYF.

This chain uses TRBV10-3 with TRBJ1-2; TRBD1 is a possible D gene (6 bases). Germline V gives CDR1 ENHRY, CDR2 SYGVKD. Trimming took 6 bases from V and 7 from J, leaving 21 bases between them. The CDR3 loop spans 15 amino acids. The CDR3 sequence: CAISRQQGSSFGYTF. The CDR3 DNA reads as TGTGCCATCAGCCGCCAACAGGGTTCGTCCTTTGGCTACACCTTC.

The genes are TRBV2 and TRBJ2-5, with TRBD1 matching over 8 bases. CDR1 is SNHLY and CDR2 is FYNNEI in the germline V gene. This CDR3 comprises 15 residues. V lost 4 bases, J lost 5 bases, and 9 bases stayed unmatched. Here the CDR3 reads CASSVRQGAGETQYF. CDR3 DNA: TGTGCCAGCAGTGTTCGGCAGGGGGCGGGGGAGACCCAGTACTTC.

The chain employs TRBV28 and TRBJ1-5; D is unclear. There are 13 residues in the CDR3. CDR1 is MDHEN, CDR2 SYDVKM, per germline. V lost 5 bases and J lost 3, with 8 bases in between. The CDR3 DNA reads as TGTGCCAGCAGTAGCATCGACAATCAGCCCCAGCATTTT. Translation gives CASSSIDNQPQHF.

The chain employs TRBV2 and TRBJ2-1; D not certain. The V gene's germline CDR1 is SNHLY and CDR2 FYNNEI. V was pared by 8 bases and J by 0 bases, with 17 bases between. CDR3 length equals 16 residues. This CDR3 is CASGTTGFPSYNEQFF. In DNA, the CDR3 is TGTGCCAGCGGAACTACTGGATTCCCCTCCTACAATGAGCAGTTCTTC.

V usage is TRBV5-1 and J usage is TRBJ2-1; no definite D call. Germline V lookup: CDR1 SGHRS, CDR2 YFSETQ. This CDR3 is 13 amino acids long. V was cut by 5 bases and J by 0 bases, with 6 bases left in between. The CDR3 coding sequence is TGCGCCAGCAGTTACAGCTCCTACAATGAGCAGTTCTTC. It translates to CASSYSSYNEQFF.

The J gene is TRBJ1-4, the V gene TRBV30, with D perhaps TRBD1 (5 bases). The CDR3 runs to 16 residues. Germline V gives CDR1 GTSNPN, CDR2 SVGIG (reference sequence). The V and J ends lost 2 bases and 0 bases respectively, with 13 bases between them. The CDR3 protein is CAWSSWTKATNEKLFF. The DNA for the CDR3 is TGTGCCTGGAGTAGCTGGACAAAGGCAACTAATGAAAAACTGTTTTTT.

The chain uses TRBV4-2 and TRBJ2-7, with TRBD2 identical over 9 bases. Per the germline V gene, CDR1 is LGHNA and CDR2 is YNFKEQ. V lost 5 bases to trimming and J lost 4 bases; unmatched junction nucleotides: 9. This CDR3 contains 15 residues. The CDR3 sequence is CASSERIAGEYEQYF. CDR3 DNA: TGTGCCAGCAGCGAACGGATAGCGGGGGAATACGAGCAGTACTTC.